This TCR beta chain was found in a study of glioma-infiltrating T cells. This clonotype was observed at least ten times. The antigen is not known. Using RNA template, CDR3s of TCR alpha and beta were amplified with iRepertoire arm-PCR. One entry per CDR3 protein results from TCRdb running MiXCR on the multiplex PCR reads. The table includes 90,000 to 100,000 distinct CDR3 sequences, around 37% detected once. This CDR3 has 11 amino acids. Germline V gives CDR1 SQVTM, CDR2 ANQGSEA. Regarding the study as a whole: Above-expected tissue-blood divergence occurred in all gliomas, most in low-grade ones.

The rearrangement joins TRBV29-1 to TRBJ1-2; maybe TRBD1 (6 bases). This TCR was recovered from a human donor with low-grade glioma or glioblastoma, undergoing nonglioma brain surgery, or in good health (not recorded which). The source material was glioma tissue, nonneoplastic brain tissue, or PBMCs (not recorded which). DNA of the CDR3: TGCAGTATGCGGGGGGCGTGGGGCTACACCTTC. This gives the protein CSMRGAWGYTF.